There are a few counts of the clone carrying this T cell receptor beta chain. The target antigen is unknown. V was cut by 7 bases and J by 3 bases, with 10 bases left in between. The CDR3 extends over 13 amino acids. In germline, CDR1 is MNHNS, CDR2 SASEGT. The data are from a study of shared clonotypes between healthy human individuals. Study-wide results and caveats: The generation probabilities recorded for non-shared clonotypes fell below those of clonotypes shared by all four donors.

This table comes from immunoSEQ multiplex PCR, and its TCRdb copy is limited to in-frame clones, with some not included. The table lists 1,100,000 or so clones, more than 75% of them singletons. The clonotype comes from a man between 18 and 35 years old in good health. Some clones in this sample may be carry-over from other donors' samples. The specimen sequenced was memory CD4+ T cells from PBMCs. Indicated subset: CD45RA-negative fraction. The chain combines TRBV6-1 with TRBJ1-3; no firm D call. CDR3 residues: CASNSWSGNTIYF. The DNA of the CDR3 is TGTGCCAGCAATTCCTGGAGTGGAAACACCATATATTTT.